The TCR beta chain under discussion was sequenced for a study of technical replicates of blood from four donors. This clone was seen ten or more times. Assay used: immunoSEQ multiplex PCR; TCRdb lists only in-frame clones, some missing. The data hold more than 80,000 clones, with more than 85% observed a single time. This sequence was found in a human donor in good health. The sample comprised T cells isolated from PBMCs.

In DNA, the CDR3 is TGTGCCAGCAGCCAAACGATGGGGAAGAGCGGACCAACTGAAGCTTTCTTT. It yields the protein CASSQTMGKSGPTEAFF. This rearrangement joins TRBV14 to TRBJ1-1; D uncertain. The CDR3 length is 17 residues. Trimming pared 2 bases from V and 5 bases from J, leaving 21 bases between. The V gene's germline CDR1 is SGHDN and CDR2 FVKESK.